This T cell receptor (beta chain) came from a study of OX40 agonist ivuxolimab in advanced cancers. The assay was immunoSEQ multiplex PCR, and TCRdb's table has in-frame clones only and misses some. The table records fewer than 70,000 clones, approximately 86% of them present only once. The CDR3 extends over 15 amino acids. Trimming pared 0 bases from V and 0 bases from J, leaving 8 bases between. The germline V gene has CDR1 KGHSH and CDR2 LQKENI. This clone was observed a handful of times. The same CDR3 arises from other DNA sequences in this sample as well. Source: CD4+ or CD8+ T cells sorted from blood, taken in a trial of the OX40 agonist ivuxolimab. This receptor was identified in an adult with an advanced solid tumor such as melanoma, head and neck, liver or kidney cancer. The V call is TRBV18, the J call TRBJ1-2, with D possibly being TRBD1 (5 bases). CDR3 protein: CASSPPAGTNYGYTF. The DNA for the CDR3 is TGTGCCAGCTCACCACCGGCAGGGACTAACTATGGCTACACCTTC.